What follows describes a single T cell receptor (beta chain). The data stem from a study of blood T cell repertoires in COVID-19. For the study at large: Material from acute and convalescent COVID-19 was sourced from the United States, Italy and Spain. In each case, the material was cDNA or gDNA derived from T cells, B-cell-depleted T cells, or PBMCs.

Authors' processing steps: Amplification of reference gene primers provided the estimated nucleated cell counts. Sequenced by immunoSEQ multiplex PCR; TCRdb stores in-frame clones only, minus some. The DNA gave D and trimming, while V, J and clone size come from that table. The sample contains around 34,000 clones, approximately 82% of which appear only once. The CDR3 has 15 residues. Trimming took off 5 bases at V and 1 base at J, with 12 bases between the two ends. In germline, CDR1 is SGHTA, CDR2 FQGNSA. This sequence was found in a man of 80 years or more with active or convalescent COVID-19. This chain links TRBV7-2 with TRBJ2-1; tentatively, D is TRBD2 (6 bases). The specimen sequenced was peripheral blood. The CDR3 DNA sequence: TGTGCCAGCAGCAACTCGGGACTGTCCTACAATGAGCAGTTCTTC. It translates to CASSNSGLSYNEQFF.